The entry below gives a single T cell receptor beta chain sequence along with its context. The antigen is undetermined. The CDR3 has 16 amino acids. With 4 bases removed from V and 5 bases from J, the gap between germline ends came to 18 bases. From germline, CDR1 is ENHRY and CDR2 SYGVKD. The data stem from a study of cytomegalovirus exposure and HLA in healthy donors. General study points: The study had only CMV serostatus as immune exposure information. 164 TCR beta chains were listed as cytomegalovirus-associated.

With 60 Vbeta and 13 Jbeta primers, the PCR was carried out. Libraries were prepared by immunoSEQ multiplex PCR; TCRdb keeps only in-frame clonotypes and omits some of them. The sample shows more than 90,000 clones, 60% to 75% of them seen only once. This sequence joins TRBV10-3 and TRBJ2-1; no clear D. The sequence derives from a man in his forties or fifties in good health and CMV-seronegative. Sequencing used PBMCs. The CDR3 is CAISGVGPIRNNEQFF. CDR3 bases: TGTGCCATCAGTGGGGTTGGGCCGATCAGGAACAATGAGCAGTTCTTC.